Listed below are T cell receptor beta chains from one sample, sequenced in a study of PD-1 blockade in classical Hodgkin lymphoma. TCRdb's table, derived via immunoSEQ multiplex PCR, lists solely in-frame clones and lacks some. Here the sample spans roughly 15,000 clones, 83% being singletons. The sample was peripheral blood mononuclear cells (PBMCs), taken at baseline. These receptors were obtained from a human donor with classical Hodgkin lymphoma. CDR3s include the opening cysteine and the closing phenylalanine or tryptophan. The order of the fields is clone size, V gene, D gene, J gene, CDR3 protein, CDR3 DNA. A D gene is named only where the DNA matches it firmly. The size of a clone is reported for some rows only, either as once, few or many, or as a class for expanded clones.

once,TRBV11-2,NA,TRBJ2-7,CASSRDIESYEQYF,TGTGCCAGCAGCAGGGACATAGAGTCCTACGAGCAGTACTTC
NA,TRBV4-2,NA,TRBJ2-2,CASSQASGTNTGELFF,TGTGCCAGCAGCCAAGCTTCCGGGACGAACACCGGGGAGCTGTTTTTT
NA,TRBV27,NA,TRBJ1-1,CASSLRPGSTEAFF,TGTGCCAGCAGTTTAAGGCCGGGGAGCACTGAAGCTTTCTTT
NA,TRBV10-1,NA,TRBJ2-3,CAGPLLRGSTDTQYF,TGCGCCGGCCCCCTCCTCCGGGGGAGCACAGATACGCAGTATTTT
NA,TRBV7-3,TRBD2,TRBJ2-3,CASSLNPGLSTDTQYF,TGTGCCAGCAGCTTAAATCCGGGACTAAGCACAGATACGCAGTATTTT
medium-sized,TRBV7-9,NA,TRBJ1-2,CASSLARTINGYTF,TGTGCCAGCAGCTTAGCGCGGACAATTAATGGCTACACCTTC
NA,TRBV4-1,NA,TRBJ2-4,CASSQENAQGGNIQYF,TGCGCCAGCAGCCAAGAGAACGCTCAGGGAGGAAACATTCAGTACTTC
NA,TRBV5-4,NA,TRBJ2-7,CASSPSGLQSYEQYF,TGTGCCAGCAGCCCCTCGGGTCTACAGTCCTACGAGCAGTACTTC
NA,TRBV28,NA,TRBJ1-2,CASSLFTGPYGYTF,TGTGCCAGCAGTTTATTTACAGGGCCCTATGGCTACACCTTC
NA,TRBV5-1,NA,TRBJ1-1,CASSLAWKQQNTEAFF,TGCGCCAGCAGCTTGGCCTGGAAACAGCAGAACACTGAAGCTTTCTTT
NA,TRBV19,NA,TRBJ2-5,CASSGQIFRETQYF,TGTGCCAGTAGCGGGCAGATCTTTCGGGAGACCCAGTACTTC